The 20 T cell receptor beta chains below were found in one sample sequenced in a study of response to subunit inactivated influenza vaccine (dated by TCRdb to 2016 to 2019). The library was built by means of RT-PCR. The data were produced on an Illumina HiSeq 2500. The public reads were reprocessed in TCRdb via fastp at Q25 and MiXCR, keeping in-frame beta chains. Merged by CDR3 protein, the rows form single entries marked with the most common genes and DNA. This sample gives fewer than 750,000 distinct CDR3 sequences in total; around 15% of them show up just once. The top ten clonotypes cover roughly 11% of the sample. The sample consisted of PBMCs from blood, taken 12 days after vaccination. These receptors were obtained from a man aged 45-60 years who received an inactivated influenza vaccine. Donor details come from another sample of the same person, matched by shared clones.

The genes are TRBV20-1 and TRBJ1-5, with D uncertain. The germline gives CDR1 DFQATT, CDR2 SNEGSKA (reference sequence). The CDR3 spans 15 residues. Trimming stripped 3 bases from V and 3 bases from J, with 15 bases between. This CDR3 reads CSARRASGFNQPQHF. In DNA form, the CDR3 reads TGCAGTGCTAGGAGGGCTAGCGGATTCAATCAGCCCCAGCATTTT.

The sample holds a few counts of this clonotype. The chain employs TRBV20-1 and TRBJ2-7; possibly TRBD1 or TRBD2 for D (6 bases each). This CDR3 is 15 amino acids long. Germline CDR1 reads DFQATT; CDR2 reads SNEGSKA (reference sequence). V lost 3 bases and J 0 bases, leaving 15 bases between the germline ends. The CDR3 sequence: CSARITGRSSYEQYF. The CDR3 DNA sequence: TGCAGTGCTAGGATAACAGGGAGGAGCTCCTACGAGCAGTACTTC.

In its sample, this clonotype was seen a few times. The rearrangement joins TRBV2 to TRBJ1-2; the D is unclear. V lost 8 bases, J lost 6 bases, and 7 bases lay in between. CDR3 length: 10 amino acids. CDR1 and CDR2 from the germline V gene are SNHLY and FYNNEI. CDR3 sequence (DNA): TGTGCCAGCGGACTGAATGGCTACACCTTC. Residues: CASGLNGYTF.

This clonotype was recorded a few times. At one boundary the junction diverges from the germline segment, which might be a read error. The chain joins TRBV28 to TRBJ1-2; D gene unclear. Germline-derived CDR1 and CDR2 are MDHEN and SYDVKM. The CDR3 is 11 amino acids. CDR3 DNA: TGTGCCAGCAGCCAATCCGGGCCGACCTCCTTC. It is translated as CASSQSGPTSF.

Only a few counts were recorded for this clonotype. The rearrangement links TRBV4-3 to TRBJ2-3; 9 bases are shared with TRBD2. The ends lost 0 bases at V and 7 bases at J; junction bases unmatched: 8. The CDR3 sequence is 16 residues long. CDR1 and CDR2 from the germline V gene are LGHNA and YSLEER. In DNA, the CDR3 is TGCGCCAGCAGCCAAGATCTGGGACTAGCTGCAAATACGCAGTATTTT. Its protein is CASSQDLGLAANTQYF.

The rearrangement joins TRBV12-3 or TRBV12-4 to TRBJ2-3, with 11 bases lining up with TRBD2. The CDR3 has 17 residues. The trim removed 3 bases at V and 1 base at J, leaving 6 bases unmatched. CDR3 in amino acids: CASSFSGGAKRTDTQYF. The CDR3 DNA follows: TGTGCCAGCAGTTTTAGCGGGGGGGCAAAACGCACAGATACGCAGTATTTT.

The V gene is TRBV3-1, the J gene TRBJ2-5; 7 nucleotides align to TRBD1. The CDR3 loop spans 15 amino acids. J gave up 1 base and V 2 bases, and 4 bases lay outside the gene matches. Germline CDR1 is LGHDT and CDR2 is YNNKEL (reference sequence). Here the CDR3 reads CASSQTDRRQETQYF. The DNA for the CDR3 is TGTGCCAGCAGCCAAACGGACAGGCGCCAAGAGACCCAGTACTTC.

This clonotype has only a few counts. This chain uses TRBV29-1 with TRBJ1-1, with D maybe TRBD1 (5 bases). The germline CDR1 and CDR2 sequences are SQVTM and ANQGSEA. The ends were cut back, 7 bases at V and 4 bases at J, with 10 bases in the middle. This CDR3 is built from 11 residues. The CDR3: CSAKGSTEAFF. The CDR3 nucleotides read TGCAGCGCCAAGGGGAGCACTGAAGCTTTCTTT.

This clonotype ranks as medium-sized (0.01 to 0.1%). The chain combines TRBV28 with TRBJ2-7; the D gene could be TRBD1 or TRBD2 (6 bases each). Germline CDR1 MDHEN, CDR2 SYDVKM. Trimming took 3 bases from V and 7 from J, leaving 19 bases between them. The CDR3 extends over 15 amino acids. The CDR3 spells CASSFRLGGPREQYF. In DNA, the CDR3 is TGTGCCAGCAGTTTTAGGTTGGGGGGCCCGAGGGAGCAGTACTTC.

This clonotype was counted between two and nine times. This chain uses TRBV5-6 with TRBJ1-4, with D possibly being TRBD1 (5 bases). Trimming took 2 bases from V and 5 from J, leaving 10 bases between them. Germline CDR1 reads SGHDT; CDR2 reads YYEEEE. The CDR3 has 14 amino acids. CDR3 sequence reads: CASSFIGGNEKLFF. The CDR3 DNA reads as TGTGCCAGCAGCTTTATTGGGGGAAATGAAAAACTGTTTTTT.

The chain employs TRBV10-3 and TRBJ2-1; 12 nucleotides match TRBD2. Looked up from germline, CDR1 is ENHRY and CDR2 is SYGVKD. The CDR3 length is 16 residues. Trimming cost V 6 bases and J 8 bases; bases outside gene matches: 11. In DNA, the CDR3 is TGTGCCATCAGAAACCCTAGCGGGGGGGCGATCCATGAGCAGTTCTTC. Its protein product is CAIRNPSGGAIHEQFF.

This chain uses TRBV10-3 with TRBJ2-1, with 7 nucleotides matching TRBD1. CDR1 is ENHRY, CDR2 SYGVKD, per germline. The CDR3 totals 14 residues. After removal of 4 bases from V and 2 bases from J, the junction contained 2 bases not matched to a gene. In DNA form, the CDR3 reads TGTGCCATCAGTGTTGACAGGGCCTACAATGAGCAGTTCTTC. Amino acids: CAISVDRAYNEQFF.

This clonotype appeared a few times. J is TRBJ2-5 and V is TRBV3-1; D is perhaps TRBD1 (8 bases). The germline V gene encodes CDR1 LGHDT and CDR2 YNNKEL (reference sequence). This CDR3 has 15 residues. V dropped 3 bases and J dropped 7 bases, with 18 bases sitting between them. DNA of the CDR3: TGTGCCAGCAGCCAGGTCTACAGGGGGGGTCGGACCCAGTACTTC. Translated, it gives CASSQVYRGGRTQYF.

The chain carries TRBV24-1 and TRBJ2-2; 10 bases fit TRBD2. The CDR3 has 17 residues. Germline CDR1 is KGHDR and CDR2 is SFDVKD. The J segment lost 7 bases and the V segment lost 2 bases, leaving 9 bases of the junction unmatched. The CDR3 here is CATSDSDSGGYHGELFF. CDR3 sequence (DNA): TGTGCCACCAGTGATTCTGATAGCGGGGGGTACCACGGGGAGCTGTTTTTT.

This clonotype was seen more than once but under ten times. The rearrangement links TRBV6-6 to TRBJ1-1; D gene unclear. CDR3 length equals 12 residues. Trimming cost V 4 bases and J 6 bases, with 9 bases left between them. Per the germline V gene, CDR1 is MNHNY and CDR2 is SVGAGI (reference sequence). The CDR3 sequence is CASSFTSAEAFF. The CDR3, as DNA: TGTGCCAGCAGTTTTACATCGGCTGAAGCTTTCTTT.

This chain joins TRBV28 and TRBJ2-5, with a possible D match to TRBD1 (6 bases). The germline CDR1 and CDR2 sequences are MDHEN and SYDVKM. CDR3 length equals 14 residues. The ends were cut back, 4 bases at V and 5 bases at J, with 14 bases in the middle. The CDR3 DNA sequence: TGTGCCAGCAGTTCCTGGACAGTTGTCGAGACCCAGTACTTC. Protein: CASSSWTVVETQYF.

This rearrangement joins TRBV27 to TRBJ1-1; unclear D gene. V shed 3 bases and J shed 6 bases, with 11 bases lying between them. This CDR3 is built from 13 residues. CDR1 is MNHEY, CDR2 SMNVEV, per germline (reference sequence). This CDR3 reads CASSFTGQAEAFF. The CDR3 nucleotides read TGTGCCAGCAGTTTCACCGGCCAGGCTGAAGCTTTCTTT.

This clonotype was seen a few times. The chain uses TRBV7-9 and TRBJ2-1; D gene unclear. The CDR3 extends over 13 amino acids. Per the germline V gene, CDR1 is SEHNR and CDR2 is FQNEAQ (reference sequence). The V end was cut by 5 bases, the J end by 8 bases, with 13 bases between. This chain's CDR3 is CASSPNSADEQFF. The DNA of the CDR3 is TGTGCCAGCAGCCCTAATTCGGCGGATGAGCAGTTCTTC.

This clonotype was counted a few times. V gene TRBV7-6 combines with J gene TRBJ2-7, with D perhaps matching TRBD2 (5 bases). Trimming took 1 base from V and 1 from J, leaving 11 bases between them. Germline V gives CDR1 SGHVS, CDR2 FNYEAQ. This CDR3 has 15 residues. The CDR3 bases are TGTGCCAGCAGCTTAGGAGCCGGGGAGTCCTACGAGCAGTACTTC. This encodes CASSLGAGESYEQYF.

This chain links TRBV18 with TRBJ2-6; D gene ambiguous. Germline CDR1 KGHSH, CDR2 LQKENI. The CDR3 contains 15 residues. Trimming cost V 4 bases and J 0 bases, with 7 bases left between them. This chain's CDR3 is CASSLQYSGANVLTF. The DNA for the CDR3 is TGTGCCAGCTCACTACAGTACTCTGGGGCCAACGTCCTGACTTTC.